In this sample, the clone carrying this T cell receptor (beta chain) turned up a few times. The antigen remains unidentified. This sample was included in a study of T-cell reconstitution after alpha-beta-depleted transplantation in children. Study-level results: By one year post-transplant, T-cell counts and diversity largely arose from T cells that were newly produced.

Between the trimmed V and J ends, which lost 0 bases and 3 bases, there was a span of 9 bases. CDR1 is SEHNR and CDR2 is FQNEAQ in the germline V gene (reference sequence). CDR3 size: 15 residues. Unique molecular identifiers tagged the TCRbeta library. TCRdb called the PCR reads again in MiXCR, with one record for every CDR3 protein. The table records about 290,000 distinct CDR3 sequences, 10% of them present only once. The TCR originated in a boy younger than two with acute myeloid leukemia, due to receive a stem cell transplant. This specimen consisted of PBMCs, obtained before TCRalphabeta/CD19-depleted stem cell transplant. This chain connects TRBV7-9 to TRBJ1-5; the D is unclear. This CDR3 reads CASSLAAGINQPQHF. The CDR3 bases are TGTGCCAGCAGCTTAGCGGCAGGAATCAATCAGCCCCAGCATTTT.